This is a list of T cell receptor beta chains from one sample in a study of blood T cell repertoires in COVID-19. Sequencing was performed with immunoSEQ multiplex PCR; in TCRdb, only in-frame clones are kept and a portion is missing. This sample carries some 100,000 clones, 80% of them seen once, and the ten largest clones take roughly 15%. Material for sequencing was peripheral blood. These receptors all stem from a human donor in a cohort sampled during active COVID-19. The CDR3 runs from the conserved cysteine through the conserved F or W. A D gene is named only where the DNA matches it firmly. Some rows have no size entry. The others give once, few or many, or a class for an expanded clone.

d_call,j_call,clone_size,v_call,cdr3_aa,cdr3_nt
NA,TRBJ2-1,NA,TRBV3-1/TRBV3-2,CASTRGTPGNEQFF,TGTGCCAGCACCCGGGGGACTCCAGGAAATGAGCAGTTCTTC
NA,TRBJ1-6,NA,TRBV28,CASSPDQNSPLHF,TGTGCCAGCAGCCCCGATCAGAATTCACCCCTCCACTTT
TRBD1,TRBJ2-5,NA,TRBV24-1,CATSEPPRGQVETQYF,TGTGCCACCAGTGAACCTCCCAGGGGGCAGGTGGAGACCCAGTACTTC
NA,TRBJ2-7,NA,TRBV27,CASSLSRAGLGLNYEQYF,TGTGCCAGCAGTTTATCGAGGGCGGGGCTAGGGTTGAACTACGAGCAGTACTTC
NA,TRBJ1-1,NA,TRBV27,CASSLGIREEAFF,TGTGCCAGCAGTTTAGGTATCAGGGAAGAAGCTTTCTTT
NA,TRBJ1-1,NA,TRBV5-4,CASRENIGGGNTEAFF,TGTGCCAGCAGGGAGAATATTGGGGGGGGGAACACTGAAGCTTTCTTT
NA,TRBJ1-2,NA,TRBV28,CASRAGMVYGYTF,TGTGCCAGCAGAGCGGGCATGGTCTATGGCTACACCTTC
NA,TRBJ1-3,few,TRBV5-4,CASSFRGTSGNTIYF,TGTGCCAGCAGCTTTAGGGGAACCTCTGGAAACACCATATATTTT
TRBD2,TRBJ2-1,NA,TRBV4-1,CASSQTGTSGSNEQFF,TGCGCCAGCAGCCAGACCGGGACTAGCGGGTCCAATGAGCAGTTCTTC
NA,TRBJ2-1,NA,TRBV11-2,CASSLVQGQVGNEQFF,TGTGCCAGCAGCTTAGTCCAGGGTCAGGTGGGAAATGAGCAGTTCTTC
NA,TRBJ1-4,NA,TRBV28,CASIPQGGGEKLFF,TGTGCCAGCATACCACAGGGTGGGGGTGAAAAACTGTTTTTT
TRBD1,TRBJ1-1,NA,TRBV5-6,CASSLVGQGAYTEAFF,TGTGCCAGCAGCTTGGTGGGACAGGGGGCTTACACTGAAGCTTTCTTT
NA,TRBJ2-5,NA,TRBV6-5,CASIETGRKQETQYF,TGTGCCAGCATCGAGACAGGCCGAAAACAAGAGACCCAGTACTTC
TRBD1,TRBJ2-6,NA,TRBV9,CASSAQGVRSGANVLTF,TGTGCCAGCAGCGCACAGGGGGTCCGCTCTGGGGCCAACGTCCTGACTTTC
NA,TRBJ2-1,NA,TRBV11-3,CASSLGGGGYNEQFF,TGTGCCAGCAGCTTAGGGGGAGGGGGTTACAATGAGCAGTTCTTC
TRBD2,TRBJ2-1,once,TRBV11-2,CASSSPASGAYNEQFF,TGTGCCAGCAGCTCCCCGGCTAGCGGAGCCTACAATGAGCAGTTCTTC
TRBD1,TRBJ1-5,NA,TRBV14,CASSQVKHRGVKPQHF,TGTGCCAGCAGCCAAGTAAAGCACAGGGGGGTTAAGCCCCAGCATTTT
NA,TRBJ1-1,NA,TRBV6-1,CASSERENTEAFF,TGTGCCAGCAGTGAGCGGGAAAACACTGAAGCTTTCTTT
NA,TRBJ2-7,NA,TRBV6-1,CASSEIVEASYEQYF,TGTGCCAGCAGTGAAATAGTAGAGGCATCCTACGAGCAGTACTTC
NA,TRBJ1-2,NA,TRBV28,CASRPGGNYGYTF,TGTGCCAGCAGACCGGGCGGGAACTATGGCTACACCTTC
NA,TRBJ2-7,NA,TRBV5-1,CASSLDSGAYEQYF,TGCGCCAGCAGCTTGGATTCGGGAGCCTACGAGCAGTACTTC
NA,TRBJ2-7,NA,TRBV27,CASSKAGSSGEQYF,TGTGCCAGCAGTAAGGCAGGGTCATCTGGCGAGCAGTACTTC
NA,TRBJ1-3,NA,TRBV7-9,CASSLATGLDNTIYF,TGTGCCAGCAGCTTGGCCACAGGGTTGGACAACACCATATATTTT
NA,TRBJ1-2,NA,TRBV6-5,CASSYEGVGGYTF,TGTGCCAGCAGTTACGAGGGGGTCGGGGGCTACACCTTC
NA,TRBJ1-5,NA,TRBV18,CASTLHQGKDQPQHF,TGTGCCAGCACCCTCCACCAGGGTAAGGACCAGCCCCAGCATTTT
NA,TRBJ2-2,NA,TRBV10-3,CAISGSANTGELFF,TGTGCCATCTCGGGGAGCGCGAACACCGGGGAGCTGTTTTTT
NA,TRBJ2-5,NA,TRBV21-1,CASSKPGTSGLIQETQYF,TGTGCCAGCAGCAAACCCGGGACTAGCGGACTGATACAAGAGACCCAGTACTTC
TRBD1,TRBJ2-1,NA,TRBV5-1,CASRQGQGTFDEQFF,TGCGCCAGCAGACAAGGACAGGGGACATTCGATGAGCAGTTCTTC
TRBD1,TRBJ1-2,NA,TRBV2,CASSAGQQANYGYTF,TGTGCCAGCAGTGCGGGACAGCAGGCTAACTATGGCTACACCTTC
TRBD1,TRBJ2-7,NA,TRBV30,CAWSLPSGGLLNGQYF,TGTGCCTGGAGTTTACCCTCAGGGGGCCTCCTAAATGGGCAGTACTTC
NA,TRBJ1-6,NA,TRBV7-8,CASSLETFGNSPLHF,TGTGCCAGCAGCTTAGAGACTTTTGGAAATTCACCCCTCCACTTT
NA,TRBJ2-2,NA,TRBV19,CASSGAGNTGELFF,TGTGCCAGTAGTGGAGCGGGGAACACCGGGGAGCTGTTTTTT
NA,TRBJ1-5,NA,TRBV30,CAWSVQKNQPQHF,TGTGCCTGGAGTGTACAGAAAAATCAGCCCCAGCATTTT
NA,TRBJ2-7,NA,TRBV3-1/TRBV3-2,CASSQEWASIEQYF,TGTGCCAGCAGCCAAGAATGGGCTAGCATTGAGCAGTACTTC
NA,TRBJ2-3,NA,TRBV5-1,CASSLDLGGTQYF,TGCGCCAGCAGCTTAGACCTGGGAGGTACGCAGTATTTT
NA,TRBJ2-7,many,TRBV5-1,CASSLMGAVEQYF,TGCGCCAGCAGCCTCATGGGGGCAGTCGAGCAGTACTTC
TRBD1,TRBJ2-7,once,TRBV28,CASSPPPGRGTYEQYF,TGTGCCAGCAGTCCCCCCCCAGGCAGGGGGACCTACGAGCAGTACTTC
NA,TRBJ2-7,NA,TRBV7-9,CASSLEPLTKQYF,TGTGCCAGCAGCTTAGAACCCCTGACAAAGCAGTACTTC
TRBD1,TRBJ1-2,NA,TRBV3-1/TRBV3-2,CASSQDPFRDRANYGYTF,TGTGCCAGCAGCCAAGATCCGTTCCGGGACAGAGCTAACTATGGCTACACCTTC
TRBD2,TRBJ2-7,NA,TRBV2,CASSELAGSYEQYF,TGTGCCAGCAGTGAACTAGCGGGATCTTACGAGCAGTACTTC
NA,TRBJ2-2,NA,TRBV2,CASEFTGELFF,TGTGCCAGCGAGTTTACCGGGGAGCTGTTTTTT
TRBD1,TRBJ2-1,NA,TRBV19,CASIDRGKNNEQFF,TGTGCCAGTATCGACAGGGGGAAAAACAATGAGCAGTTCTTC
NA,TRBJ1-2,few,TRBV6-4,CASSDSGGYGYTF,TGTGCCAGCAGTGACTCGGGGGGCTATGGCTACACCTTC
TRBD1,TRBJ2-7,NA,TRBV18,CASSLTGGLSYEQYF,TGTGCCAGCTCACTAACAGGGGGCCTCTCCTACGAGCAGTACTTC
NA,TRBJ1-1,NA,TRBV15,CATSFWNRNTEAFF,TGTGCCACCAGCTTTTGGAACAGGAACACTGAAGCTTTCTTT
TRBD1,TRBJ2-4,NA,TRBV19,CASSIGLQGQVAKNIQYF,TGTGCCAGTAGTATAGGACTCCAGGGACAGGTGGCCAAAAACATTCAGTACTTC
TRBD1,TRBJ2-7,NA,TRBV29-1,CSVCRDRGLEQYF,TGCAGCGTATGCCGGGACAGGGGGCTTGAGCAGTACTTC
TRBD2,TRBJ2-1,once,TRBV24-1,CATSASGLYNEQFF,TGTGCCACCAGTGCTAGCGGGTTATACAATGAGCAGTTCTTC
TRBD1,TRBJ2-7,NA,TRBV19,CASSIRRGSYEQYF,TGTGCCAGTAGTATACGCAGGGGGTCCTACGAGCAGTACTTC
NA,TRBJ1-4,NA,TRBV5-8,CASSHSGFDEKLFF,TGTGCCAGCAGCCACTCAGGGTTCGACGAAAAACTGTTTTTT
NA,TRBJ2-7,NA,TRBV6-6,CASSYTGSSEQYF,TGTGCCAGCAGTTACACGGGGTCTTCGGAGCAGTACTTC
NA,TRBJ2-1,NA,TRBV12-2,CASRLDRVQCSGLSYNEQFF,TGTGCAAGTCGCTTAGATAGGGTACAGTGTTCGGGACTATCCTACAATGAGCAGTTCTTC
NA,TRBJ1-2,NA,TRBV5-1,CASSLGAYGYTF,TGCGCCAGCAGCTTGGGGGCATATGGCTACACCTTC
NA,TRBJ1-6,NA,TRBV6-1,CASSEREGSPLHF,TGTGCCAGCAGTGAGAGGGAAGGTTCACCCCTCCACTTT
TRBD1,TRBJ2-1,NA,TRBV7-9,CASSPKARQGATYNEQFF,TGTGCCAGCAGCCCAAAGGCCCGACAGGGGGCAACTTACAATGAGCAGTTCTTC
TRBD2,TRBJ2-1,NA,TRBV28,CASSLTSGDNEQFF,TGTGCCAGCAGTCTGACTAGCGGGGACAATGAGCAGTTCTTC
TRBD1,TRBJ2-7,once,TRBV5-5,CASSLALSGGSYEQYF,TGTGCCAGCAGCTTGGCCCTGTCAGGGGGTTCCTACGAGCAGTACTTC
NA,TRBJ2-5,NA,TRBV28,CASSLGAARGGTQYF,TGTGCCAGCAGTTTGGGAGCGGCCCGAGGGGGGACCCAGTACTTC
NA,TRBJ1-5,few,TRBV6-1,CASSEALRRQPQHF,TGTGCCAGCAGTGAAGCGCTTCGGAGACAGCCCCAGCATTTT
NA,TRBJ2-1,few,TRBV5-4,CASSLVARDEQFF,TGTGCCAGCAGCTTGGTGGCCCGGGATGAGCAGTTCTTC